One and the same sample provided the 14 T cell receptor beta chains below, sequenced in a study of Ad26.COV2.S vaccination and SARS-CoV-2 variants. As for treatment: some 19 received Ad26.COV2.S at low or high dose, single or two shots; several received placebo; per-sample allocation not given. Each sample was drawn 63 days after the first injection (of vaccine or placebo). Libraries were prepared by immunoSEQ multiplex PCR; TCRdb keeps only in-frame clonotypes and omits some of them. The table has 380,000 or so clones, around 89% seen once. The sample consisted of peripheral blood, taken in a trial of Ad26.COV2.S vaccine versus placebo. These receptor sequences come from a person between 18 and 65 years old who received the Ad26.COV2.S COVID-19 vaccine or a placebo.

J is TRBJ1-1 and V is TRBV14; D might be TRBD1 (5 bases). Germline loops: CDR1 SGHDN, CDR2 FVKESK. The CDR3 covers 11 residues. Trimming stripped 3 bases from V and 11 bases from J, with 10 bases between. CDR3 sequence: CASSQGVGAFF. The DNA of the CDR3 is TGTGCCAGCAGCCAGGGGGTTGGGGCTTTCTTT.

CDR3 bases: TGTGCCAGTAGTATTGAGGACGTGAACACTGAAGCTTTCTTT. Its translation is CASSIEDVNTEAFF. V is TRBV19 and J is TRBJ1-1; D unresolved. The V gene lost 3 bases and the J gene lost 0 bases, with 8 bases spanning the gap. Germline-derived CDR1 and CDR2 are LNHDA and SQIVND (reference sequence). The CDR3 length is 14 residues.

CDR3 amino acids: CASSWPTGDRFTDTQYF. CDR3 nucleotide sequence: TGTGCCAGCAGCTGGCCGACAGGAGATCGATTCACAGATACGCAGTATTTT. The chain uses TRBV7-9 and TRBJ2-3; TRBD1 is a possible D gene (6 bases). Germline V gene data show CDR1 as SEHNR and CDR2 as FQNEAQ (reference sequence). The CDR3 totals 17 residues. The germline V and J ends were trimmed by 4 bases and 2 bases, with 19 bases remaining between them.

The V and J genes are TRBV6-6 and TRBJ1-5, with TRBD1 identical over 9 bases. The junction had 6 bases not matched to a gene; V was cut back by 6 bases and J by 0 bases. This CDR3 has 16 amino acids. The V gene's germline CDR1 is MNHNY and CDR2 SVGAGI (reference sequence). CDR3 sequence reads: CASSGQGRHSNQPQHF. The CDR3 DNA is TGTGCCAGCAGCGGACAGGGGAGACATAGCAATCAGCCCCAGCATTTT.

This chain joins TRBV9 and TRBJ2-7; 10 bases fit TRBD1. CDR3 length equals 15 residues. Germline V CDR1 and CDR2: SGDLS, YYNGEE. The V gene end was trimmed by 2 bases and the J gene end by 0 bases; junction bases not matched to a gene: 2. CDR3 bases: TGTGCCAGCAGCGTCGGGACAGGGGACTCCTACGAGCAGTACTTC. Its translation: CASSVGTGDSYEQYF.

CDR3 nucleotide sequence: TGCGCCAGCAGCTGGAGGGAGACAGGGGGGTCGGACACTGAAGCTTTCTTT. As protein: CASSWRETGGSDTEAFF. J is TRBJ1-1 and V is TRBV5-1; TRBD1 agrees at 9 bases. V shed 3 bases, J shed 3 bases, and the junction held 12 bases outside the gene matches. Germline lookup yields CDR1 SGHRS and CDR2 YFSETQ. CDR3 length: 17 residues.

The chain combines TRBV6-5 with TRBJ1-6; perhaps TRBD1 as D (6 bases). Trimming pared 1 base from V and 6 bases from J, leaving 13 bases between. The germline gives CDR1 MNHEY, CDR2 SVGAGI. The CDR3 extends over 16 amino acids. In DNA, the CDR3 is TGTGCCAGCAGTTACTACTTACAGGGAGGTAATTCACCCCTCCACTTT. Its protein is CASSYYLQGGNSPLHF.

CDR3 residues: CASSLELDAIGTQYF. The CDR3 DNA follows: TGCGCCAGCAGCTTGGAACTGGACGCCATTGGGACCCAGTACTTC. This rearrangement joins TRBV5-1 to TRBJ2-5; D gene uncertain. The V gene's germline CDR1 is SGHRS and CDR2 YFSETQ. CDR3 size: 15 residues. With 0 bases removed from V and 7 bases from J, the gap between germline ends came to 16 bases.

The rearrangement joins TRBV29-1 to TRBJ2-1; D unresolved. V lost 4 bases and J lost 7, with 8 bases in between. The CDR3 length is 11 residues. The germline gives CDR1 SQVTM, CDR2 ANQGSEA. The CDR3 spells CSVVLANEQFF. For the CDR3, the DNA is TGCAGCGTTGTATTAGCAAATGAGCAGTTCTTC.

This chain uses TRBV12-3 or TRBV12-4 with TRBJ2-1; the D is unclear. The CDR3 is 11 residues long. V was pared by 3 bases and J by 11 bases, with 8 bases between. Here the CDR3 reads CASSFGPQQFF. As DNA, the CDR3 is TGTGCCAGCAGTTTCGGGCCGCAGCAGTTCTTC.

The chain combines TRBV5-1 with TRBJ2-1, with a possible D match to TRBD1 (6 bases). CDR1 and CDR2 from the germline V gene are SGHRS and YFSETQ. V was clipped by 5 bases and J by 4 bases, with 22 bases between them. The CDR3 runs to 17 residues. The CDR3 sequence: CASRTGLGTGQYNEQFF. CDR3 nucleotide sequence: TGCGCCAGCAGGACTGGCCTAGGTACAGGGCAATACAATGAGCAGTTCTTC.

The V gene is TRBV9, the J gene TRBJ2-3; 14 bases are shared with TRBD2. Germline loops: CDR1 SGDLS, CDR2 YYNGEE. J gave up 5 bases and V 4 bases, and 6 bases lay outside the gene matches. CDR3 length equals 16 residues. The CDR3 bases are TGTGCCAGCAGCCCAGGACTAGCGGGGGGTGAAGATACGCAGTATTTT. As protein: CASSPGLAGGEDTQYF.

The chain is built from TRBV28 and TRBJ1-5; D unresolved. Trimming took 5 bases from V and 2 from J, leaving 19 bases between them. Germline CDR1 and CDR2: MDHEN and SYDVKM. CDR3 length: 17 amino acids. The CDR3 sequence is CASSPNPTSKGNQPQHF. Here the CDR3 DNA reads TGTGCCAGCAGTCCCAACCCGACATCGAAGGGCAATCAGCCCCAGCATTTT.

This sequence joins TRBV28 and TRBJ2-7; 9 positions match TRBD1. This CDR3 comprises 15 residues. Germline V gives CDR1 MDHEN, CDR2 SYDVKM. Germline trimming cut 5 bases from V and 1 base from J; bases unmatched to any gene: 6. The CDR3, as DNA: TGTGCCAGCAGTCCCCCAGGGACAGGGTCCTACGAGCAGTACTTC. It yields the protein CASSPPGTGSYEQYF.